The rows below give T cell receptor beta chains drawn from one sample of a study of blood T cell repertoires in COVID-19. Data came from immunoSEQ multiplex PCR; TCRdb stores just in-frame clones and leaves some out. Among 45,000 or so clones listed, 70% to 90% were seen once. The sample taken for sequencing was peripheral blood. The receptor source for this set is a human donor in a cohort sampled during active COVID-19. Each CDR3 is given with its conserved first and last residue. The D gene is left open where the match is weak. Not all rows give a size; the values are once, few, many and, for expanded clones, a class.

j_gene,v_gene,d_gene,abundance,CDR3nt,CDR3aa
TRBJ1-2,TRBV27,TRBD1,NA,TGTGCCAGCCGCAAAGCGGGACAGGGTCTATCGGGCTACACCTTC,CASRKAGQGLSGYTF
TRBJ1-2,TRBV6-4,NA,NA,TGTGCCAGCAGTAACGGGGGACTTAACTATGGCTACACCTTC,CASSNGGLNYGYTF
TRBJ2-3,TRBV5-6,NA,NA,TGTGCCAGCAGCGGCGGAGGGGCCCCAGATACGCAGTATTTT,CASSGGGAPDTQYF
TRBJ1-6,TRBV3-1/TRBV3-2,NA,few,TGTGCCAGCAGCCCCGACGGGGGACATAATTCACCCCTCCACTTT,CASSPDGGHNSPLHF
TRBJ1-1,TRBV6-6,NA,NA,TGTGCCAGCAGGCCACGCGGACGGGAGAACACTGAAGCTTTCTTT,CASRPRGRENTEAFF
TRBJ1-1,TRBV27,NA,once,TGTGCCAGCAGTTTATTCTCGAACACTGAAGCTTTCTTT,CASSLFSNTEAFF
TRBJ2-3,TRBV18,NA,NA,TGTGCCAGCTCACCTGAGCGGAGAGGCACAGATACGCAGTATTTT,CASSPERRGTDTQYF
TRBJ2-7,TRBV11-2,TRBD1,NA,TGTGCCAGCAGCTCACGGACAGGGGAGAAGGAGCAGTACTTC,CASSSRTGEKEQYF
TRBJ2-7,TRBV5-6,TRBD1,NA,TGTGCCAGCAGCTCCTCGACAGGGACCGAGCAGTACTTC,CASSSSTGTEQYF
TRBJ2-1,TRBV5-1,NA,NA,TGCGCCAGCAGCTTGGGGGCCGGCTTCGATGAGCAGTTCTTC,CASSLGAGFDEQFF
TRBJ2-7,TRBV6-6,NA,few,TGTGCCAGCAAGGCCGAAGCGGTCGAGCAGTACTTC,CASKAEAVEQYF
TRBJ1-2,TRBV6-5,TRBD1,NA,TGTGCCAGCAGCCGGACAGGGGGCGACTATGGCTACACCTTC,CASSRTGGDYGYTF
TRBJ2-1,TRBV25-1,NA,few,TGTGCCAGCAGTGAAGGGAGCTCCTACAATGAGCAGTTCTTC,CASSEGSSYNEQFF
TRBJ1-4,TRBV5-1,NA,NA,TGCGCCAGCAGCTTATCGGGAACAACTAATGAAAAACTGTTTTTT,CASSLSGTTNEKLFF
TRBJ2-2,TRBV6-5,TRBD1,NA,TGTGCCTGGGGGAACAGGGGGCTCACCGGGGAGCTGTTTTTT,CAWGNRGLTGELFF
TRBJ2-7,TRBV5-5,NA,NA,TGTGCCAGCAGCCCGGGGGTAGGGGCCGAGCAGTACTTC,CASSPGVGAEQYF
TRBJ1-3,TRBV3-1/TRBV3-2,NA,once,TGTGCCAGCAGCCAAGACAGGGTGGCTGGAAACACCATATATTTT,CASSQDRVAGNTIYF
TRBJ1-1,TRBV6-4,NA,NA,TGTGCCAGCAGGGTCCAGGGGCGGGACACTGAAGCTTTCTTT,CASRVQGRDTEAFF
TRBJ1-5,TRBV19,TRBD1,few,TGTGCCAGTAGCATGACAGGGGCGAGCAATCAGCCCCAGCATTTT,CASSMTGASNQPQHF
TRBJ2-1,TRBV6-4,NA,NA,TGTGCCAGCAGTCCCTCAGATTACAATGAGCAGTTCTTC,CASSPSDYNEQFF
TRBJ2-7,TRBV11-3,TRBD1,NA,TGTGCCAGCAGCTCCGCGCCGCGGAATCGACAGGGGGGGTACGAGCAGTACTTC,CASSSAPRNRQGGYEQYF
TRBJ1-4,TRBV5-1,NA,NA,TGCGCCAGCAGCGAGGGACGGGGGGCGATTAATGAAAAACTGTTTTTT,CASSEGRGAINEKLFF
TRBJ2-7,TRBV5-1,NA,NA,TGCGCCAGCAGCTTGGAGGGGGCCTACGAGCAGTACTTC,CASSLEGAYEQYF
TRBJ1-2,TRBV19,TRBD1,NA,TGTGCCAGTACCGACAGGGGGGCCGACTTTCGCGGCTACACCTTC,CASTDRGADFRGYTF
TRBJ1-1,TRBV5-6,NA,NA,TGTGCCAGCAGCATGGGAGTCAACACTGAAGCTTTCTTT,CASSMGVNTEAFF
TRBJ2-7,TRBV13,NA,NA,TGTGCCAGCAGCGTACAGGGCTACGAGCAGTACTTC,CASSVQGYEQYF
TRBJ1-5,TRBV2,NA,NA,TGTGCCAGCAGACGGACAGAGAGCAATCAGCCCCAGCATTTT,CASRRTESNQPQHF
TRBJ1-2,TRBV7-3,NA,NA,TGTGCCAGCACTCCCACCCCCGGGGACTATGGCTACACCTTC,CASTPTPGDYGYTF
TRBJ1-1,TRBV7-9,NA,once,TGTGCCAGCAGCTTGAGAAGCACTGAAGCTTTCTTT,CASSLRSTEAFF
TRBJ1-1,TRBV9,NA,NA,TGTGCCAGCAGCGCTCCCCAGGGGCCCTACACTGAAGCTTTCTTT,CASSAPQGPYTEAFF
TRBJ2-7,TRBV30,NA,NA,TGTGCCTGGAGTTCGGGGGACTACGAGCAGTACTTC,CAWSSGDYEQYF
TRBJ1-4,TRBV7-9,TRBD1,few,TGTGCCAGCAGCTCGGGACAGTCTAATGAAAAACTGTTTTTT,CASSSGQSNEKLFF
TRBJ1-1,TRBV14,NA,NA,TGTGCCAGCAGCCCTTATCTGGGGCAGCTGAACACTGAAGCTTTCTTT,CASSPYLGQLNTEAFF
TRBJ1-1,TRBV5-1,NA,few,TGCGCCAGCAGCACTCAGGGGCCTATGAACACTGAAGCTTTCTTT,CASSTQGPMNTEAFF
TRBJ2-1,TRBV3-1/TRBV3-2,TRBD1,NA,TGTGCCAGCAGCCTCGGGACAGCCAGAAATGAGCAGTTCTTC,CASSLGTARNEQFF
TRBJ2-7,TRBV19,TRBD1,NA,TGTGCCAGTAGTATTGCCGGGACAGGGGTCTACGAGCAGTACTTC,CASSIAGTGVYEQYF
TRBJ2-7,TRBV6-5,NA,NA,TGTGCCACCTACCCGCGACAGTCGGGCTCCTACGAGCAGTACTTC,CATYPRQSGSYEQYF
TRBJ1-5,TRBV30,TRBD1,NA,TGTGCCTGGGCCGGACAGGTAAACCCGCTAAATCAGCCCCAGCATTTT,CAWAGQVNPLNQPQHF
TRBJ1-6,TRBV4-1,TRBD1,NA,TGCGCCAGCAGCCTCGGACAGGCGACCCCTAATTCACCCCTCCACTTT,CASSLGQATPNSPLHF
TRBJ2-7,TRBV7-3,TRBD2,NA,TGTGCCAGCAGCTTAGCCCCTAGCGGGCCATACGAGCAGTACTTC,CASSLAPSGPYEQYF
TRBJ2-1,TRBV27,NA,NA,TGTGCCAGCAGTTTATGGCAGGGCATCTACAATGAGCAGTTCTTC,CASSLWQGIYNEQFF
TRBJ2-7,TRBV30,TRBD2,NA,TGTGCCTGGAGTGTGGCTAGCGGAGCCTACGAGCAGTACTTC,CAWSVASGAYEQYF
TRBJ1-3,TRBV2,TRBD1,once,TGTGCCAGCAGTGAGGAGTCGGGCAGGGGGCAGGACACCATATATTTT,CASSEESGRGQDTIYF
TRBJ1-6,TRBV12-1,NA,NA,TGTGCCAGCAGCTTTGGTGGACACAATAATTCACCCCTCCACTTT,CASSFGGHNNSPLHF